This T cell receptor beta chain was obtained from a study of blood T cells in healthy people across ages (dated by TCRdb to between 2014 and 2016). About the study as a whole: In model experiments, roughly one uniquely barcoded TCR beta cDNA molecule per two T cells was captured by template switching. Using deep sequencing normalized with unique cDNA molecular identifiers, the study measured how TCR beta repertoire diversity changes with age. Four age groups were formed from the donors: young (average approximately 15 years), middle-aged (roughly 38), aged (around 62) and long-lived (about 80). Donors of different ages were randomly distributed across sequencing lanes to avoid experimental bias. Two additional independent replicas of 1 million unique cDNA reads from the same blood draw were analyzed for two donors (one aged 18 to 30 and one aged 80 or older). The full study reports these points: Conclusive comparison of naive and antigen-experienced compartments was prevented by the profiling of bulk unsorted PBMCs. There was a strong correlation between observed TCR beta diversity and the percentage of naive T cells measured by flow cytometry. Because the CMV infection status of the donors was unknown, age-related changes in expanded clonotypes may potentially have been confounded. Observed TCR beta diversity per million T cells fell roughly linearly with age, and a significant reduction was already apparent by age around 39. Compared with the aged group, more naive CD4+ T cells, fewer expanded clones and increased TCR diversity were shown by the long-lived group, suggesting age selection. Estimates of total diversity based on one million sequenced T cells were considered lower bounds and underestimates.

Unmatched junction bases come to 1, with V trimmed by 5 bases and J by 1 base. Taken from cysteine to phenylalanine, the CDR3 has 14 residues. Of all the DNA, just the CDR3 is kept, 42 bases in frame from base 1. The germline V gene encodes CDR1 SGHRS and CDR2 YFSETQ. This clonotype was observed many times. Its antigen is not yet known. Base qualities are not provided; no much larger clone lies one nucleotide away. The approximately 39 donors, aged about 6 to 95 years, were systemically healthy Caucasian individuals from Russia. About 10 milliliters of peripheral blood were drawn from each donor into EDTA-treated Vacutainer tubes. PBMCs were isolated by Ficoll-Paque density-gradient centrifugation, with at least 6 million obtained per sample. Trizol reagent was used to extract total RNA from PBMCs, with at least 5.5 micrograms per sample. For every donor, flow cytometry on a PBMC aliquot measured the percentage of naive CD45RAhigh/CD27high T cells.

Receptor amplification or capture employed 5' RACE. The instrument was an Illumina HiSeq 2500. A second about 7 to 12 cycle PCR used a sample-barcoded 5' primer and a J-beta primer mix. A unique molecular identifier was introduced onto each TCR beta cDNA molecule by a template-switch 5' adaptor carrying 12 random nucleotides. At least 2.5 million CDR3-containing paired-end reads were obtained from each sample. First-strand cDNA synthesis was performed from all RNA using the Mint cDNA synthesis kit, with priming by a TRBC-specific oligonucleotide. Following uracil-DNA glycosylase treatment, all cDNA underwent a first 18-cycle PCR with the universal primers M1SS and BC2_uni_R. In the source study's methods: Normalization of each sample was performed by random selection of 1 million high-quality reads, each carrying a distinct molecular identifier. Reads sharing molecular identifiers were discarded rather than binned into consensus sequences. MiTCR, set to a Q25 quality threshold and the strictest error-elimination algorithm, was used for CDR3 identification, clonotype clustering and error correction. A nonparametric unseen species model with Euler transformation was used to estimate lower-bound total TCR beta diversity. TCRdb's own reprocessing of the public reads used fastp at Q25 and MiXCR and kept productive beta chains. CDR3 protein sequences are deduplicated, and each keeps its most common genes and DNA. The V and J calls follow TCRdb's processing rather than the paper's. The sample table shows hundreds of thousands of distinct CDR3 sequences, and more than 25% are seen once. The top ten constitute roughly 17% of the sample.

The sequence joins TRBV5-1 to TRBJ2-3; 10 central nucleotides agree with TRBD1. Specimen: blood. This clonotype was sampled from a woman at least 80 years old in good health. DNA sequence: TGCGCCAGCAGAGGACAGGGGGGCACAGATACGCAGTATTTT. This codes for CASRGQGGTDTQYF.